The T cell receptor beta chain under discussion was sequenced for a study of human T cells and chemical hapten exposure. Study summary: DPC at 2% was the sensitizing agent, placed on roughly 2 cm by roughly 2 cm of upper inner arm skin. There were per-sample TCR yield variations, arising mainly from small pooled library volume differences.

Sample time point: pre-sensitization, week 0. The treatment is: therapeutic diphenylcyclopropenone sensitization with weekly scalp DPC. The donor pool consisted of alopecia patients aged 18 to 70 years, considered suitable for DPC. MiXCR was run by TCRdb on the RACE reads, yielding one entry per CDR3 protein. Counted here are 200,000 to 300,000 distinct CDR3 sequences, about 8.6% occurring once; the ten biggest clones make up 2% to 2.5%. Notes on this clonotype: The antigen remains undetermined.

The study, taken as a whole, reports: No alteration of TCRs above 1 in 1000 frequency was seen with DPC sensitization.

CDR1 is MDHEN and CDR2 is SYDVKM in the germline V gene. Trimming at V came to 3 bases and at J to 6 bases, leaving 5 bases not matched to a gene. This CDR3 has 14 residues. V is TRBV28 and J is TRBJ1-2; 9 positions match TRBD1. Sequenced here: whole blood, sampled in connection with sensitization to the hapten diphenylcyclopropenone (DPC). The sequence derives from a woman in her thirties or forties with alopecia areata. Some clones in this sample may be carry-over from other donors' samples. Here the CDR3 reads CASSFRGTGHGYTF. The CDR3 DNA follows: TGTGCCAGCAGTTTTAGGGGGACAGGGCATGGCTACACCTTC.